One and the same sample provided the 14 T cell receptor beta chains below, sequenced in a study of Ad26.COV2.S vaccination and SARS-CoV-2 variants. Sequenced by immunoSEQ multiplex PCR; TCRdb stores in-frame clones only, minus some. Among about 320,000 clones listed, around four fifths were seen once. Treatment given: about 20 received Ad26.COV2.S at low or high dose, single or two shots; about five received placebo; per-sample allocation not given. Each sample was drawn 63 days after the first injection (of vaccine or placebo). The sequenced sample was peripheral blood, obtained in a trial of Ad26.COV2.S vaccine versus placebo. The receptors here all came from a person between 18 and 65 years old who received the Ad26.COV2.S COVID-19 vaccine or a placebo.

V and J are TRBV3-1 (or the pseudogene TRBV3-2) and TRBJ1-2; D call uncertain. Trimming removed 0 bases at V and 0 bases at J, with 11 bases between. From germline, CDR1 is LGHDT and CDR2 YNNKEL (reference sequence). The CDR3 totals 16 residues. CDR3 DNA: TGTGCCAGCAGCCAAGATCTCCGGATATCTAACTATGGCTACACCTTC. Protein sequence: CASSQDLRISNYGYTF.

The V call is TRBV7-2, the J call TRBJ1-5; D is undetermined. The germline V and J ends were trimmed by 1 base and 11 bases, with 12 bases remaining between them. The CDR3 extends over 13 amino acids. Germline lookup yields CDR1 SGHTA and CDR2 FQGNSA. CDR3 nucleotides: TGTGCCAGCAGCTTAGATCCCGGGCGAACCCAGCATTTT. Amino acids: CASSLDPGRTQHF. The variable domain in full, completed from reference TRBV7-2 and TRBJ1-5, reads GAGVSQSPSNKVTEKGKDVELRCDPISGHTALYWYRQSLGQGLEFLIYFQGNSAPDKSGLPSDRFSAERTGGSVSTLTIQRTQQEDSAVYLCASSLDPGRTQHFGDGTRLSIL.

In DNA, the CDR3 is TGTGCCAGCGGCATTACAGGGGGCGGCTATGGCTACACCTTC. Its translation: CASGITGGGYGYTF. The rearrangement links TRBV28 to TRBJ1-2; 9 nucleotides line up with TRBD1. After removal of 8 bases from V and 4 bases from J, the junction contained 8 bases not matched to a gene. The CDR3 is 14 amino acids. CDR1 is MDHEN, CDR2 SYDVKM, per germline.

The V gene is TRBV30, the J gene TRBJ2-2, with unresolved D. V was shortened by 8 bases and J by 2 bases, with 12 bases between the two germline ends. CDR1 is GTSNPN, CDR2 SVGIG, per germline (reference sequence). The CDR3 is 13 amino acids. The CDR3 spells CASQTLNTGELFF. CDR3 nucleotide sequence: TGTGCCAGCCAGACGCTCAACACCGGGGAGCTGTTTTTT. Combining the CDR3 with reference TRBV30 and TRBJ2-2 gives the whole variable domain SQTIHQWPATLVQPVGSPLSLECTVEGTSNPNLYWYRQAAGRGLQLLFYSVGIGQISSEVPQNLSASRPQDRQFILSSKKLLLSDSGFYLCASQTLNTGELFFGEGSRLTVL.

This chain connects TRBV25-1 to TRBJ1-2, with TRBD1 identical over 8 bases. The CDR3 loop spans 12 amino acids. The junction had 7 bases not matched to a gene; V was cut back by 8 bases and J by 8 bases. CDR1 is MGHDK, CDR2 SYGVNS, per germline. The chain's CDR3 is CASSGGAWGYTF. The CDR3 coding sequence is TGTGCCAGCTCAGGGGGCGCTTGGGGCTACACCTTC.

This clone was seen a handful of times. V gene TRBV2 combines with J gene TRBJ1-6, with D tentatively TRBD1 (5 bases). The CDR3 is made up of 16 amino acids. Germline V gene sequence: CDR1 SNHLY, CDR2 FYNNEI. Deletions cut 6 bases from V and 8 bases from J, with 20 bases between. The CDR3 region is CASRPTLRRGDSPLHF. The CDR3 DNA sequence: TGTGCCAGCAGGCCCACATTGCGTAGAGGGGATTCACCCCTCCACTTT.

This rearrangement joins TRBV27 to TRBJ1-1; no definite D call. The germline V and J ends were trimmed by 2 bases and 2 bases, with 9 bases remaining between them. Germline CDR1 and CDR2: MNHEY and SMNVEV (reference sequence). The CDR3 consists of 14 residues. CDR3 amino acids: CASSLSQLNTEAFF. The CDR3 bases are TGTGCCAGCAGTTTAAGCCAGCTCAACACTGAAGCTTTCTTT.

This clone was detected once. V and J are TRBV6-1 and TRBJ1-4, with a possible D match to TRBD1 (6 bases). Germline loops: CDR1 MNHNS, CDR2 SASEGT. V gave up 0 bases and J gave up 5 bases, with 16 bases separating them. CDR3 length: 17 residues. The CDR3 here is CASSEAVQGLGNEKLFF. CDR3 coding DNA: TGTGCCAGCAGTGAAGCGGTACAGGGCTTAGGGAATGAAAAACTGTTTTTT.

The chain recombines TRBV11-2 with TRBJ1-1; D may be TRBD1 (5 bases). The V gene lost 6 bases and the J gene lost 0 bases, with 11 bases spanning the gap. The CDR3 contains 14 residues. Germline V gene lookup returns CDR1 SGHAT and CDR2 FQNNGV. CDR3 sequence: CASRSTDLNTEAFF. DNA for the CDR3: TGTGCCAGCAGATCGACAGACCTGAACACTGAAGCTTTCTTT.

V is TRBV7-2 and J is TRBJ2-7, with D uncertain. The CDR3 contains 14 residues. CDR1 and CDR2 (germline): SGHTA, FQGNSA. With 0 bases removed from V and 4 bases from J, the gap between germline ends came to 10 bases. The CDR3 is CASSLAGFVYEQYF. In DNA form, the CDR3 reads TGTGCCAGCAGCTTAGCAGGGTTTGTGTACGAGCAGTACTTC.

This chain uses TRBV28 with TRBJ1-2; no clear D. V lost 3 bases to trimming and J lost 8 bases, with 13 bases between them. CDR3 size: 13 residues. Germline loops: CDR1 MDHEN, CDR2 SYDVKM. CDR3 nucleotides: TGTGCCAGCAGTTTTATGGGAGAAATAGGCTACACCTTC. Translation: CASSFMGEIGYTF.

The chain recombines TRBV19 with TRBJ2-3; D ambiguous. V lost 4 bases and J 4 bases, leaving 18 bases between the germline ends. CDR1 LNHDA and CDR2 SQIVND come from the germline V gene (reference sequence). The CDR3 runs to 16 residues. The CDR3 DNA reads TGTGCCAGTAGTAGTAAGGGAACATTTGTCCCAGATACGCAGTATTTT. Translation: CASSSKGTFVPDTQYF.

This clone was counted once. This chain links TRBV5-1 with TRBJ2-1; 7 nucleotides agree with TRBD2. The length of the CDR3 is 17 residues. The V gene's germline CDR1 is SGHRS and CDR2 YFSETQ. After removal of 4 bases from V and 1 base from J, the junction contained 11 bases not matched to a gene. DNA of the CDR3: TGCGCCAGCAGCCAAAACGCGGGGAGGGAATCCTACAATGAGCAGTTCTTC. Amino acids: CASSQNAGRESYNEQFF. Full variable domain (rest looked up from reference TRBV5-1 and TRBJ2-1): KAGVTQTPRYLIKTRGQQVTLSCSPISGHRSVSWYQQTPGQGLQFLFEYFSETQRNKGNFPGRFSGRQFSNSRSEMNVSTLELGDSALYLCASSQNAGRESYNEQFFGPGTRLTVL.

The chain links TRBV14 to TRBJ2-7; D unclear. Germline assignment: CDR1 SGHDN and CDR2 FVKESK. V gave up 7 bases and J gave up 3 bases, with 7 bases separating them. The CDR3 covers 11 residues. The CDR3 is CASKMGYEQYF. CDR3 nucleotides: TGTGCCAGCAAAATGGGCTACGAGCAGTACTTC.